This TCR beta chain was obtained from a study of blood T cell repertoires in COVID-19. The protocol was immunoSEQ multiplex PCR, while the TCRdb copy is restricted to in-frame clones and leaves out a portion. The data show 80,000 or so clones, 88% seen once. The CDR3 has 13 residues. Trimming removed 1 base at V and 6 bases at J, with 7 bases between. In germline, CDR1 is SGHAT, CDR2 FQNNGV. The rearrangement joins TRBV11-2 to TRBJ2-1; D gene unclear. The sequencing sample was made of peripheral blood. The TCR sequence derives from a human donor in a cohort sampled during active COVID-19. The CDR3 DNA reads TGTGCCAGCAGCTTAGGAACGGGCAATGAGCAGTTCTTC. Its translation: CASSLGTGNEQFF.